This T cell receptor (beta chain) comes out of a study of T-cell reconstitution after alpha-beta-depleted transplantation in children. The study's findings and limits: Diversity of TCRbeta at day 60 was high in some patients, arising from surviving recipient T cells and thymic progenitors. There were reportedly several hundred expanded graft clones from which alpha-beta T cells came about two months after transplant. After one year, T-cell counts and TCRbeta diversity mostly came from new T cells.

This clonotype is a singleton in its sample. Its antigen is not known. Construction of the TCRbeta library involved unique molecular identifiers. TCRdb analysed the PCR reads with MiXCR anew, one entry per CDR3 protein. The sample has approximately 430,000 distinct CDR3 sequences; about 16% are singletons. This receptor was identified in a boy in the first two years of life who had a stem cell transplant for Wiskott-Aldrich syndrome, so the T cells may come from the graft donor. The sample consisted of PBMCs, mostly from graft donor cells, taken 360 days after TCRalphabeta/CD19-depleted stem cell transplant.

The CDR3 DNA is TGTGCCAGCAGCTCCAAGCGTTCCGGGACAGGGGGAGTATACGAGCAGTACTTC. It encodes CASSSKRSGTGGVYEQYF. The rearrangement joins TRBV11-2 to TRBJ2-7; TRBD1 matches at 11 bases. This CDR3 is built from 18 residues. Trimming at V came to 4 bases and at J to 4 bases, leaving 15 bases not matched to a gene. CDR1 and CDR2 from the germline V gene are SGHAT and FQNNGV.